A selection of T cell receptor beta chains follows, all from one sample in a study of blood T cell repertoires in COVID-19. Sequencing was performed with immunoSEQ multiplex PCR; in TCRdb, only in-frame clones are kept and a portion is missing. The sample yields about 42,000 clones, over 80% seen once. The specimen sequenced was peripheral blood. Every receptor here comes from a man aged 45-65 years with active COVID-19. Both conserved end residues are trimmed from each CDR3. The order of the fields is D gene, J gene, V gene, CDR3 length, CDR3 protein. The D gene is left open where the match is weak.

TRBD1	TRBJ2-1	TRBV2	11	ASSPDRVNEQF
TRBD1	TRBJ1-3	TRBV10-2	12	ASSENRGRNTIY
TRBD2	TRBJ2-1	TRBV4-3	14	ASSQRLAGSYNEQF
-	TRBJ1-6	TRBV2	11	ASKKGPESPLH
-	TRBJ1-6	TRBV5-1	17	ASSIRRAGRTGGSSPLH
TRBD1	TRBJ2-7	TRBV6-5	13	ASSSEIGQGYEQY
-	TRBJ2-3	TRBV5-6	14	ASSFLGGVSTDTQY
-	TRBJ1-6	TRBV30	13	AWSGTSSYNSPLH
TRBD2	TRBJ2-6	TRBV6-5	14	ASSYSSGSGANVLT
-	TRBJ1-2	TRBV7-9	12	ASRTAAEGLGYT
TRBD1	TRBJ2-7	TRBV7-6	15	ASSLEAGGAFVGEQY
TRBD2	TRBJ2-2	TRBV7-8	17	ASSLKASGGAPNTGELF
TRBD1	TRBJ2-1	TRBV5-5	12	ASSRDSTYNEQF
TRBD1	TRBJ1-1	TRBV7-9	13	ASSSTGGRNTEAF
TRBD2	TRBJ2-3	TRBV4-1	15	ASSRGGLAGNTDTQY
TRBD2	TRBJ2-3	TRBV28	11	ASSKVRGGTQY
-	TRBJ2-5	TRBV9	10	ASSVAGETQY
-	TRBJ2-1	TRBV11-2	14	ASSLVLQGGYNEQF
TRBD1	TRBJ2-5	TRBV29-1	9	SVGTGWSQY
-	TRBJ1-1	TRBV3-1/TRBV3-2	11	ASSFAGSLEAF
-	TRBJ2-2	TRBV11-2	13	ASTTGKVDTGELF
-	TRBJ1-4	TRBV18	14	ASSPSVPTGTEKLF
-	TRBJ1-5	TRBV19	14	ASSSPWVNGDQPQH
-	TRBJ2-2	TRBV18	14	ASSPLGQGNTGELF
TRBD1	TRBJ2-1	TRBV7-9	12	ASSSLDRGGEQF
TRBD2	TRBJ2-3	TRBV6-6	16	ASSPPRRLAGVTDTQY
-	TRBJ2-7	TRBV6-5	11	AIEPGQSYEQY
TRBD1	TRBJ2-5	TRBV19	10	ASRGTGRTQY
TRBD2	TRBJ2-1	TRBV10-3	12	AISRTSGGYEQF
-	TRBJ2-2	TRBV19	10	ASSPPFGRRF
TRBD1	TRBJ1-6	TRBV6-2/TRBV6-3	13	ASSQRDRGNSPLH
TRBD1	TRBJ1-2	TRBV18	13	ASSPAQGRTEGYT
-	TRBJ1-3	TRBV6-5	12	ASWQAASGNTIY
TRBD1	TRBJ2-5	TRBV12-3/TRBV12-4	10	ASSRDRVAQY
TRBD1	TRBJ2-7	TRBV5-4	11	ASSAGQVYEQY
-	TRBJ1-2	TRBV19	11	ASVSQGGRGYT
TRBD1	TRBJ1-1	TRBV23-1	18	ASSQFNSYGTGSNTPEAF
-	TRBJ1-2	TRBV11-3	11	ASSLDLSYGYT
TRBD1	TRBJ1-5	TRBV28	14	ASSRSTGLGNQPQH
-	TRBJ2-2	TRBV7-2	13	ASSNPGLNTGELF